This TCR beta chain comes out of a study of shared clonotypes between healthy human individuals (dated by TCRdb to 2020 to 2021). About the investigation overall: The cohort comprised a couple of women and a few men aged 18 to 49 years. To increase sequencing depth and limit assay-specific biases, different laboratories used diverse techniques to prepare libraries and sequence TCR repertoires. To estimate repertoire size and how much clonotypes are shared between individuals, the study performed deep sequencing of blood TCR repertoires from roughly five healthy adults. Between about 0.94 and 8.9 billion PBMCs per donor were obtained by leukapheresis. On the study overall, not on this receptor specifically: Sampling was limited to blood, and TCR repertoires in tissue likely differ from TCR repertoires in blood. Pairwise subsampling led to the expectation that sequencing depth would affect the degree of clonotype sharing among donors. The small number of donors limited the genetic and exposure-history diversity represented.

Donors were healthy HIV-negative adults with no recently reported acute infections or vaccinations. Every donor was a Caucasian adult residing in Nashville, Tennessee, USA. For unsorted samples, 100 million or so PBMCs were counted, and genomic DNA was extracted using the QIAamp DNA Blood Mini kit. Blood was collected by leukapheresis, and PBMCs were isolated by Ficoll-Histopaque density gradient centrifugation and then cryopreserved in liquid nitrogen vapor phase. Compared with germline, V lacks 4 bases and J lacks 2 bases; bases without a gene match: 6. Taken from cysteine to phenylalanine, the CDR3 has 14 residues. The only DNA kept is the CDR3, 42 bases in frame from the first base. The germline V gene encodes CDR1 SGHRS and CDR2 YFSETQ. As for this clone: The antigen this receptor binds is unknown. Base-call qualities are not available, and no considerably larger clone is one nucleotide away.

Using the deep immunoSEQ assay, multiplex PCR amplified TCR CDR3 regions from genomic DNA. Genomic DNA extracted from each cell subset was distributed evenly over all wells of several immunoSEQ 96-well plates, and each plate served as one replicate. For unsorted PBMC, approximately 0.3 ug genomic DNA, equal to tens of thousands of T cell genomes, was loaded into each replicate PCR. Ten immunoSEQ deep assay plates were used to sequence the unsorted PBMC genomic DNA. The purified libraries were quantified using a Qubit 3.0 fluorometer, sized with a Bioanalyzer 2100, and then quantified again using the KAPA Library Quantification kit. Every immunoSEQ 96-well plate was sequenced on a dedicated single-read 150-cycle Illumina NextSeq 550 flow cell. For the original study's pipeline: Because only junctional sequences without quality scores were contained in the immunoSEQ output, filtering matching that applied to full-length reads could not be performed. To assign V/J genes and CDR3, sequences were annotated against IMGT germline references using PyIR, a Python wrapper for IgBLAST v1.9. Reads were filtered out if the reads had weak V/J assignments (E-value above 1e-6), no CDR3, stop codons, out-of-frame junctions, or ambiguous translated residues. V3J clonotypes were defined by identical inferred V gene, J gene, and CDR3 amino acid sequence. Percentage overlap between repertoires was calculated by dividing the number of shared unique clonotypes by the size of the smaller repertoire. Repertoire richness was assessed with RTK rarefaction, the Chao1 estimator, and Recon v2.1 estimates of unobserved clonotypes. Not all clones reach the TCRdb copy of this immuneACCESS table, which keeps in-frame sequences only. Checked studies attribute under half of the gap to unresolved V genes and leave the rest unexplained. That table gives V, J and clone size, and the DNA gave D and trimming. In this sample the table shows roughly 500,000 clones, less than 85% of which occur a single time. In total, the top ten clones hold 10% to 15% of the sample.

This chain is built from TRBV5-1 and TRBJ2-7; the junction holds 7 bases that match TRBD1. Sequencing input: PBMCs. The TCR was taken from a woman aged 40 to 50 in good health. Some clones in this sample may be carry-over from other donors' samples. The nucleotide sequence is given as TGCGCCAGCAGCCCATTACAGGGGACCTACGAGCAGTACTTC. Its protein is CASSPLQGTYEQYF.